Listed below are T cell receptor beta chains from one sample, sequenced in a study of vaccination effects on CD4 cells after COVID-19. Assay used: immunoSEQ multiplex PCR; TCRdb lists only in-frame clones, some missing. The sample shows fewer than 50,000 clones, about 80% of them seen only once. Which antigens these TCRs recognize remains unknown. This sample comprised CD4+ T cells from PBMCs cultured with HCoV-NL63 spike peptides, obtained after COVID-19 vaccination. These receptors were obtained from a human donor who received a COVID-19 vaccine. Some clones in this sample may be carry-over from other donors' samples. The CDR3 runs from the conserved cysteine through the conserved F or W. A clone size is listed for some rows: how often the clone was seen (once, few, many), or a class if it is expanded.

>TRBJ2-5|NA|TRBV10-2|14
CASSQVRGRETQYF
>TRBJ1-2|NA|TRBV3-1/TRBV3-2|15
CASSQGSQTRYGYTF
>TRBJ1-2|NA|TRBV7-2|16
CASSPSSAGRVGGYTF
>TRBJ2-1|NA|TRBV5-1|15
CASTRSGQGDDEQFF
>TRBJ2-3|NA|TRBV19|15
CASSKGQPGTDTQYF
>TRBJ1-1|NA|TRBV30|13
CAWSENPPLTAFF
>TRBJ2-3|NA|TRBV19|16
CASTVAVSGGADTQYF
>TRBJ1-1|NA|TRBV7-3|16
CASSLGQGTGNTEAFF
>TRBJ1-1|NA|TRBV7-9|12
CASSLINTEAFF
>TRBJ1-3|NA|TRBV18|16
CASSPTRTGEADTIYF
>TRBJ1-1|NA|TRBV7-8|13
CASALTGETEAFF
>TRBJ2-3|NA|TRBV11-2|14
CASSTSGPSSTQYF
>TRBJ2-3|NA|TRBV11-3|14
CASSFRGPADTQYF
>TRBJ2-3|NA|TRBV10-3|15
CATSTYDRGTDTQYF
>TRBJ2-4|NA|TRBV7-3|21
CASSLTHRGLVGSKAKNIQYF
>TRBJ1-1|NA|TRBV30|13
CAWSYNSQGKAFF
>TRBJ1-5|NA|TRBV6-5|15
CASSPGQGFNQPQHF
>TRBJ1-4|NA|TRBV19|18
CASSLTGTDETSNEKLFF
>TRBJ1-1|NA|TRBV6-5|15
CASRNTGSSNTEAFF
>TRBJ2-1|NA|TRBV9|17
CASSVGVVGGPYNEQFF
>TRBJ1-5|NA|TRBV12-5|12
CASGLGDQPQHF
>TRBJ2-3|NA|TRBV10-3|11
CAISATDTQYF
>TRBJ1-2|NA|TRBV28|15
CASRTGTVINYGYTF
>TRBJ2-1|NA|TRBV7-3|16
CASSFSGGATYNEQFF
>TRBJ1-6|NA|TRBV7-2|12
CASSLVFSPLHF
>TRBJ2-7|NA|TRBV11-3|16
CASSLEATGSTREQYF
>TRBJ1-6|few|TRBV5-1|13
CASSWTGLEPLHF
>TRBJ2-1|NA|TRBV5-1|18
CASSSDSPGLAAYNEQFF
>TRBJ2-5|NA|TRBV7-2|14
CASSFSGGHETQYF
>TRBJ1-2|once|TRBV19|11
CASISNYGYTF
>TRBJ1-4|NA|TRBV7-9|15
CASSPGQGGNEKLFF
>TRBJ2-3|once|TRBV11-2|17
CASSFSIRVALTDTQYF
>TRBJ1-2|NA|TRBV29-1|12
CSVAGTDYGYTF